The clone carrying this T cell receptor (beta chain) was picked up many times. Time point meaning: patch test 1, 2 weeks after DPC sensitization. Treatment meaning: therapeutic diphenylcyclopropenone sensitization with weekly scalp DPC. This record belongs to a study of human T cells and chemical hapten exposure. Study overall: On around 2 cm by around 2 cm of upper inner arm skin, sensitization was performed with 2% DPC.

In the library, unique molecular identifiers were attached to individual cDNA molecules. Via MiXCR, TCRdb re-called the RACE reads, giving one row per CDR3 protein. The sample carries tens of thousands of distinct CDR3 sequences, over 7.5% recorded once. This CDR3 contains 13 residues. Germline V gene data show CDR1 as DFQATT and CDR2 as SNEGSKA (reference sequence). Trimming cost V 3 bases and J 3 bases, with 11 bases left between them. The clonotype originates from a woman aged 40 to 55 with alopecia areata. Some clones in this sample may be carry-over from other donors' samples. The starting material was whole blood, obtained in connection with sensitization to the hapten diphenylcyclopropenone (DPC). V usage is TRBV20-1 and J usage is TRBJ1-1; D not certain. The CDR3, as DNA: TGCAGTGCTAGGCTCTTCACGTACACTGAAGCTTTCTTT. Protein: CSARLFTYTEAFF.